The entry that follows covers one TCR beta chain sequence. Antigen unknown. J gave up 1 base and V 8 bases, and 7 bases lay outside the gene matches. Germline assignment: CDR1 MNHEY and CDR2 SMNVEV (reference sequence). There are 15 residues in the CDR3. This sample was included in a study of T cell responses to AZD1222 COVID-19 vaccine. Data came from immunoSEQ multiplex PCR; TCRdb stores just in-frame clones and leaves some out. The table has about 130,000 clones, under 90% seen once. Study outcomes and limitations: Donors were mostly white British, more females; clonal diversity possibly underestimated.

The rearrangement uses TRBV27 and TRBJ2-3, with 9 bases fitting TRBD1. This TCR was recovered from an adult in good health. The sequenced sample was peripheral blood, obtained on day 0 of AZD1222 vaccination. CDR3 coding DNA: TGTGCCAGCGGTAGACAGGGGGGACGCACAGATACGCAGTATTTT. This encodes CASGRQGGRTDTQYF.